This T cell receptor beta chain stems from a study of T cell changes during pregnancy in multiple sclerosis. The ends lost 2 bases at V and 7 bases at J; junction bases unmatched: 10. Germline V gene lookup returns CDR1 MNHNY and CDR2 SVGAGI (reference sequence). The CDR3 spans 15 residues. Data came from immunoSEQ multiplex PCR; TCRdb stores just in-frame clones and leaves some out. This sample has about 110,000 clones, with 91% found just once. This sequence was found in a female donor with multiple sclerosis, enrolled in a pregnancy study. This specimen was peripheral blood, taken before pregnancy. This chain connects TRBV6-6 to TRBJ1-2, with 7 bases aligning to TRBD1. CDR3 in amino acids: CASSYAGTQGGGYTF. The CDR3 nucleotides are TGTGCCAGCAGTTACGCTGGGACCCAGGGGGGTGGCTACACCTTC.